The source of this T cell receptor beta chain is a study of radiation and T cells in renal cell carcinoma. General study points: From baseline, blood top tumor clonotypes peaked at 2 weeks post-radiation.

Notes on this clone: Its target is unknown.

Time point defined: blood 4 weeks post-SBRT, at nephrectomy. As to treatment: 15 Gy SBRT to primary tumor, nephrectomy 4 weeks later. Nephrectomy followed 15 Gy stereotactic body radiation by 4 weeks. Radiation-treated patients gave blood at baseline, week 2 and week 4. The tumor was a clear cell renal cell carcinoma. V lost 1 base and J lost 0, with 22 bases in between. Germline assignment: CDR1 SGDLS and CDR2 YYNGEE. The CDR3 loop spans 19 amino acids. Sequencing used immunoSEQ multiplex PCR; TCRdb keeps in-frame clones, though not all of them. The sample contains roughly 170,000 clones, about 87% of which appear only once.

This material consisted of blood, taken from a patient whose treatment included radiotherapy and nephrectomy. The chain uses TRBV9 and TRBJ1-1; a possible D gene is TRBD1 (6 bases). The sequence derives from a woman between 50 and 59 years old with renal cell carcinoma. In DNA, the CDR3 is TGTGCCAGCAGCGTAACCCTCTTAACAGGGCGGGGGGTGAACACTGAAGCTTTCTTT. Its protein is CASSVTLLTGRGVNTEAFF.